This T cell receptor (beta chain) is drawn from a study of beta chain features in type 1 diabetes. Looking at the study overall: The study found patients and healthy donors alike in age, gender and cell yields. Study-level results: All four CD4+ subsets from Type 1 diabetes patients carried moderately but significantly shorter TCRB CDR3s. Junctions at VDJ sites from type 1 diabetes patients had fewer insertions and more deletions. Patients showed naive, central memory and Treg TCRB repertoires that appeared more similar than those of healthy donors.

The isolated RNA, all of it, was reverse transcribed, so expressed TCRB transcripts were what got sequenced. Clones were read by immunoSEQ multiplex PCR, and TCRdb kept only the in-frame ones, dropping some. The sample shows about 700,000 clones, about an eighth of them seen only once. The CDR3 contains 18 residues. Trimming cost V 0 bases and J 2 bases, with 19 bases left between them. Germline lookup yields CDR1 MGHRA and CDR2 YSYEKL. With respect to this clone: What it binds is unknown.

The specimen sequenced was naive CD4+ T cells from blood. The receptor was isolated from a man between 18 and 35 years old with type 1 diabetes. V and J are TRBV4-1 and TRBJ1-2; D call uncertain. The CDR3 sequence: CASSQDFSRRGLNYGYTF. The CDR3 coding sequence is TGCGCCAGCAGCCAAGATTTTAGCAGGCGCGGACTAAACTATGGCTACACCTTC.